This T cell receptor (beta chain) was identified in a study of blood T cell repertoires in COVID-19. Study information: Whether acute or convalescent, the COVID-19 samples came from the United States, Italy and Spain. T cells, B-cell-depleted T cells, or PBMCs supplied cDNA or gDNA.

Authors' processing steps: Using reference gene primer amplification, nucleated cell counts were estimated. Sequencing was performed with immunoSEQ multiplex PCR; in TCRdb, only in-frame clones are kept and a portion is missing. V and J calls and clone size come straight from that table; D and trimming were deduced from the DNA. The sample lists 35,000 to 40,000 clones; approximately 84% were seen once. The germline V gene has CDR1 LNHDA and CDR2 SQIVND (reference sequence). The CDR3 is 16 amino acids. V was trimmed by 1 base and J by 1 base, leaving 13 bases between them. The receptor's source is a human donor in a cohort sampled during active COVID-19. Sequencing used peripheral blood. This chain connects TRBV19 to TRBJ2-5, with a weak D call TRBD1 (5 bases). CDR3 in amino acids: CASSIGLEDTQETQYF. The CDR3 nucleotides read TGTGCCAGTAGTATAGGGTTAGAGGACACCCAAGAGACCCAGTACTTC. Full variable domain (missing parts from reference TRBV19 and TRBJ2-5): DGGITQSPKYLFRKEGQNVTLSCEQNLNHDAMYWYRQDPGQGLRLIYYSQIVNDFQKGDIAEGYSVSREKKESFPLTVTSAQKNPTAFYLCASSIGLEDTQETQYFGPGTRLLVL.